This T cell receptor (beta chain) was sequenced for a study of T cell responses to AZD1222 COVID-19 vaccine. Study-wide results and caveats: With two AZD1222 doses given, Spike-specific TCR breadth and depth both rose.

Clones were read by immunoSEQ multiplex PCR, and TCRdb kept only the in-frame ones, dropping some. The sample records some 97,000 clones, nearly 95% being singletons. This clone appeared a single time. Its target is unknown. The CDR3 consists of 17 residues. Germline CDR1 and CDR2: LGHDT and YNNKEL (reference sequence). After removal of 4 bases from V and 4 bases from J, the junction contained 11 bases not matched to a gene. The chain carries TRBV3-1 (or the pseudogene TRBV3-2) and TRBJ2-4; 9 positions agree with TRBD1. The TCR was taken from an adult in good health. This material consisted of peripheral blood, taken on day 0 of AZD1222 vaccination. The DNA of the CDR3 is TGTGCCAGCAGCCCACTTCCGGGACAGGGTAAAAAAAACATTCAGTACTTC. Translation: CASSPLPGQGKKNIQYF.